This T cell receptor (beta chain) was identified during a study of T cell repertoires in breast cancer listed by TCRdb under 2016. Background for the entire study: Tumors, lymph nodes and peripheral blood lymphocytes from breast cancer patients, as well as peripheral blood from healthy control donors, were profiled. Given the low mutational burden of breast cancer and the rarity of common mutations in breast cancer, it was reasoned that TCRs shared between breast cancer patients would target shared antigens. ER+/PR+ status was present in the majority of the 20 to 25 patient tumors that were analyzed for shared TCRs. The controls were nine healthy donors whose age range was similar to that of the patients. Tumors and tumor-involved lymph nodes were minced and digested with Liberase and DNase, then filtered through 70-um and 40-um filters. On average, sequencing produced about 470,000 sequences per sample, which came to about 9.4 reads per input cell. Tumor-free lymph nodes were processed without enzymatic digestion, and blood samples were separated by Ficoll.

Taken from cysteine to phenylalanine, the CDR3 has 13 residues. The kept DNA is CDR3 alone, 39 bases in frame from the first base. In the germline V gene (reference sequence), CDR1 corresponds to GTSNPN and CDR2 to SVGIG. After removal of 5 bases from V and 11 bases from J, the junction retains 10 bases not matched to a gene. Study-wide conclusions, independent of this receptor: Compared with tumor-free nodes, tumor-involved sentinel lymph nodes shared about fourfold more TCRs with matched tumor repertoires (around 8% versus 2.1%). Shared TCRs were encoded by various nucleotide sequences, which suggests selection and expansion based on antigen. Emulsion RT-PCR was regarded as qualitative rather than quantitative, because clone recovery was skewed by transcript abundance and primer differences. Eighteen TCR pairs were shared across seven or more patient tumors and were rarely found in control blood, which suggested possible tumor specificity. Genuine antitumor clones may have been missed because singleton TCRs were discarded and only part of each tumor was sampled. Shared TCRs showed TRBV7 predominance, possibly reflecting tumor recognition or mispriming bias from eight TRBV7 primers.

Paired alpha-beta TCRs of CD8+ T cells were analyzed using an expanded emulsion RT-PCR method with primers for all TCR V genes. CD8+ T cells were isolated with a CD8 positive selection kit and were then incubated overnight in 8.5 to 10 IU/mL IL-2 prior to emulsion RT-PCR. Library generation was performed with emulsion pairing. Unpaired genes were suppressed by a second nested PCR containing blocking oligos, after which a third nested PCR added Illumina adaptors and barcodes. Between roughly 5,000 and 270,000 T cells, along with C-region, Stepout and V-region primers, were included in each emulsion RT-PCR master mix. Emulsions were generated with the Micellula Emulsion and Purification Kit, and RT-PCR used Qiagen OneStep RT-PCR reagents. Pooled libraries were sequenced with paired-end 2 x 250 reads on an Illumina MiSeq. The original methods were these. In Galaxy, read pairs were joined and then clipped at the engineered overlap into separate alpha and beta files, and any unclipped reads were discarded. To assign alpha-beta pairs, the researchers used CompleteTCR, a MiTCR-based pipeline that relies on an R script to link chains sharing read cluster identifiers. TCR sequences observed only once, about 1-3.2%, were removed as potential sequencing errors. TCRdb handled the public reads itself, with Q25 trimming in fastp and clone calling in MiXCR, and kept productive beta chains. Identical CDR3 protein sequences are pooled into one entry, listed with their most common genes and DNA. These V and J calls derive from TCRdb rather than the authors' analysis. Here the sample has about 40,000 distinct CDR3 sequences; 45% to 50% occur a single time. The top ten clones comprise approximately 62% of the sample.

Worth noting for this clonotype: It lacks a known antigen. Per-base qualities were not stored, and no clone one base away is much larger.

The V gene is TRBV30 and the J gene is TRBJ2-1; 9 of the junction bases match TRBD2. The sample was CD8+ T cells. This clonotype originated in a pool of human donors with breast cancer or a healthy control (not recorded which). This receptor carries the CDR3 CAWGGGAPGKQFF. The DNA is TGTGCCTGGGGCGGGGGGGCTCCAGGTAAGCAGTTCTTC.